One and the same sample provided the 11 T cell receptor beta chains below, sequenced in a study of CD8 T cells in ankylosing spondylitis. TCRdb passed the 5' RACE reads through MiXCR, listing each CDR3 protein once. The sample records some 100,000 distinct CDR3 sequences, about 8% being singletons. Sequencing input: blood, either unsorted or a sorted T cell fraction (not recorded which). The receptors come from a male donor with ankylosing spondylitis or in good health (not recorded which).

This clonotype was found many times. The chain carries TRBV24-1 and TRBJ2-5, with unresolved D. The CDR3 sequence is 13 residues long. Trimming pared 11 bases from V and 2 bases from J, leaving 14 bases between. Germline assignment: CDR1 KGHDR and CDR2 SFDVKD. CDR3: CAISKGYQETQYF. CDR3 coding DNA: TGTGCCATCTCGAAAGGGTATCAAGAGACCCAGTACTTC.

The V and J genes are TRBV13 and TRBJ2-1, with 8 bases lining up with TRBD2. J gave up 2 bases and V 0 bases, and 6 bases lay outside the gene matches. The CDR3 has 17 amino acids. Germline CDR1 and CDR2: PRHDT and FYEKMQ (reference sequence). The CDR3 DNA follows: TGTGCCAGCAGCTTAGGAGGACTAGCTCTCACCTACAATGAGCAGTTCTTC. It encodes CASSLGGLALTYNEQFF. Using reference TRBV13 and TRBJ2-1 for the parts outside the CDR3, the full variable domain is AAGVIQSPRHLIKEKRETATLKCYPIPRHDTVYWYQQGPGQDPQFLISFYEKMQSDKGSIPDRFSAQQFSDYHSELNMSSLELGDSALYFCASSLGGLALTYNEQFFGPGTRLTVL.

This clonotype was recorded at least ten times. V and J are TRBV9 and TRBJ2-1; 16 bases agree with TRBD2. V was clipped by 3 bases and J by 0 bases; unmatched bases: 6. The CDR3 has 19 residues. Germline loops: CDR1 SGDLS, CDR2 YYNGEE. CDR3 region: CASSERGLAGGSSYNEQFF. CDR3 nucleotides: TGTGCCAGCAGCGAGAGGGGACTAGCGGGAGGGAGCTCCTACAATGAGCAGTTCTTC.

This clonotype was seen at least ten times. The genes are TRBV29-1 and TRBJ2-7, with D hard to call. CDR1 SQVTM and CDR2 ANQGSEA come from the germline V gene. V was cut by 4 bases and J by 3 bases, with 10 bases left in between. This CDR3 has 12 amino acids. CDR3 in DNA: TGCAGCGTTGTGTTTGGTGGCTACGAGCAGTACTTC. This gives the protein CSVVFGGYEQYF.

This clonotype was observed many times. This chain connects TRBV9 to TRBJ1-1; D might be TRBD1 (5 bases). The CDR3 sequence is 14 residues long. V lost 7 bases to trimming and J lost 1 base, with 14 bases between them. Germline V gene lookup returns CDR1 SGDLS and CDR2 YYNGEE. CDR3 sequence reads: CASSDPGGNTEAFF. DNA of the CDR3: TGTGCCAGCTCTGATCCGGGGGGGAACACTGAAGCTTTCTTT. Looking up the rest from reference TRBV9 and TRBJ1-1 gives the full variable domain: DSGVTQTPKHLITATGQRVTLRCSPRSGDLSVYWYQQSLDQGLQFLIQYYNGEERAKGNILERFSAQQFPDLHSELNLSSLELGDSALYFCASSDPGGNTEAFFGQGTRLTVV.

This clonotype was detected many times. This sequence joins TRBV12-5 and TRBJ2-3, with TRBD2 identical over 10 bases. The germline V gene encodes CDR1 LGHNT and CDR2 FRNRAP. V gave up 0 bases and J gave up 2 bases; unmatched junction bases: 8. This CDR3 is built from 18 residues. Written as DNA, the CDR3 is TGTGCTAGTGGTTTGGTAAGAGTTAGCGGGGGGACCACAGATACGCAGTATTTT. Its protein is CASGLVRVSGGTTDTQYF. Together with reference TRBV12-5 and TRBJ2-3, the CDR3 gives the full variable domain: DARVTQTPRHKVTEMGQEVTMRCQPILGHNTVFWYRQTMMQGLELLAYFRNRAPLDDSGMPKDRFSAEMPDATLATLKIQPSEPRDSAVYFCASGLVRVSGGTTDTQYFGPGTRLTVL.

This clonotype was observed many times. This chain links TRBV5-1 with TRBJ2-7, with D possibly called TRBD1 or TRBD2 (5 bases each). Germline CDR1 reads SGHRS; CDR2 reads YFSETQ. The CDR3 covers 16 residues. Deletions cut 3 bases from V and 3 bases from J, with 19 bases between. The CDR3 sequence is CASSWGKSDWYYEQYF. The DNA of the CDR3 is TGCGCCAGCAGCTGGGGGAAGTCGGATTGGTACTACGAGCAGTACTTC.

This clonotype was observed at least ten times. For the CDR3, the DNA is TGCGCCAGCAGCTTGATCCACGACAGGGGCTCAGGGGATACGCAGTATTTT. This gives the protein CASSLIHDRGSGDTQYF. The V and J genes are TRBV5-1 and TRBJ2-3; 8 bases align to TRBD1. The CDR3 length is 17 residues. The V gene end was trimmed by 1 base and the J gene end by 6 bases; junction bases not matched to a gene: 13. Germline CDR1 SGHRS, CDR2 YFSETQ.

This clonotype came up many times. The V and J genes are TRBV20-1 and TRBJ1-6; possibly TRBD1 for D (5 bases). Germline CDR1 DFQATT, CDR2 SNEGSKA (reference sequence). V shed 0 bases and J shed 7 bases, with 16 bases lying between them. This CDR3 comprises 16 residues. This CDR3 is CSARDGSGSWNSPLHF. The CDR3 DNA reads as TGCAGTGCTAGAGATGGTTCAGGGAGTTGGAATTCACCCCTCCACTTT.

This clonotype was counted many times. The chain has TRBV25-1 and TRBJ2-2; D tentatively reads TRBD1 or TRBD2 (6 bases each). The ends were cut back, 3 bases at V and 7 bases at J, with 18 bases in the middle. The CDR3 spans 16 residues. Germline CDR1 reads MGHDK; CDR2 reads SYGVNS. CDR3 sequence reads: CASSDARRGANGELFF. CDR3 bases: TGTGCCAGCAGTGATGCCCGGAGGGGGGCGAACGGGGAGCTGTTTTTT.

This clonotype has at least ten counts. The V and J genes are TRBV7-9 and TRBJ2-1; a weak D match, TRBD2 (5 bases). V gave up 3 bases and J gave up 6 bases, with 18 bases separating them. Germline values: CDR1 SEHNR, CDR2 FQNEAQ (reference sequence). The CDR3 consists of 16 residues. CDR3 DNA sequence: TGTGCCAGCAGCTTGGACGACGGGAAGGCCCGCAATGAGCAGTTCTTC. Translation gives CASSLDDGKARNEQFF.